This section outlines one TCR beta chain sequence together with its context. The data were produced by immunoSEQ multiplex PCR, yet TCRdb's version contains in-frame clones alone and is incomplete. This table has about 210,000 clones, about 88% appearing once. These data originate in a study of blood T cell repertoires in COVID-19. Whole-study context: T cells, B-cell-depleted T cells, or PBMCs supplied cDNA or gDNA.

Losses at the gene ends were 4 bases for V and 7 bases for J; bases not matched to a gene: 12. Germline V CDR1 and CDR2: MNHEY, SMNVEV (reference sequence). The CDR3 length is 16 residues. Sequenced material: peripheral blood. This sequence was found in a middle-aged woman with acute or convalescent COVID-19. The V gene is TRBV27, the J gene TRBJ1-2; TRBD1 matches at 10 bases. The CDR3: CASSSGSGQGWLGYTF. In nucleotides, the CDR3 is TGTGCCAGCAGTTCAGGGTCGGGACAGGGGTGGCTTGGCTACACCTTC.